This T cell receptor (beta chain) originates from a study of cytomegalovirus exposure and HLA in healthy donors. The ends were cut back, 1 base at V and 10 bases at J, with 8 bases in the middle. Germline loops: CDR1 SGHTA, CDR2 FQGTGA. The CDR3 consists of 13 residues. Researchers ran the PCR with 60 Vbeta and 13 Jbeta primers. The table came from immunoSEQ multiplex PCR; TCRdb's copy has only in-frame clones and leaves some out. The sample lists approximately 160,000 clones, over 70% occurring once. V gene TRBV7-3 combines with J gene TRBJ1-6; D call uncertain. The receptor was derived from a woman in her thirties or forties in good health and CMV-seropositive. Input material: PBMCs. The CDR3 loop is CASSLSPESPLHF. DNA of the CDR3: TGTGCCAGCAGCTTAAGTCCTGAGTCACCCCTCCACTTT. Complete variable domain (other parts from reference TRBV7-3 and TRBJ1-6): GAGVSQTPSNKVTEKGKYVELRCDPISGHTALYWYRQSLGQGPEFLIYFQGTGAADDSGLPNDRFFAVRPEGSVSTLKIQRTERGDSAVYLCASSLSPESPLHFGNGTRLTVT.